The 4 T cell receptor beta chains given below trace back to one sample, sequenced in a study of T-cell reconstitution after alpha-beta-depleted transplantation in children. Researchers prepared the TCRbeta library using unique molecular identifiers, the study reports. TCRdb fed the PCR reads into MiXCR, producing one record per CDR3 protein. The table has 500,000 or so distinct CDR3 sequences, about 30% seen once. This material consisted of PBMCs from the stem cell graft donor, taken from the stem cell graft. Source of these receptors: a human donor who donated a stem cell graft to a child with aplastic anemia.

The chain is built from TRBV7-2 and TRBJ2-2; 7 nucleotides match TRBD2. The CDR3 has 15 amino acids. V was clipped by 5 bases and J by 5 bases; unmatched bases: 8. Germline CDR1 reads SGHTA; CDR2 reads FQGNSA. The CDR3 region has the DNA TGTGCCAGCAGCCCCCAGCGGGATCGGACCGGGGAGCTGTTTTTT. Residues: CASSPQRDRTGELFF.

The sample holds a few counts of this clonotype. The rearrangement joins TRBV14 to TRBJ2-3; the match to TRBD2 covers 7 bases. The V segment lost 5 bases and the J segment 0 bases; nucleotides outside the gene matches: 8. CDR1 is SGHDN, CDR2 FVKESK, per germline. CDR3 length: 16 residues. Here the CDR3 reads CASSARLASSTDTQYF. CDR3 DNA sequence: TGTGCCAGCAGCGCTCGACTAGCTTCTAGCACAGATACGCAGTATTTT.

V gene TRBV12-3 or TRBV12-4 combines with J gene TRBJ2-2; no reliable D call. The V end was cut by 0 bases, the J end by 3 bases, with 8 bases between. The CDR3 is 15 residues long. CDR3 coding DNA: TGTGCCAGCAGTTTAGCGCGTATTTACACCGGGGAGCTGTTTTTT. Translation: CASSLARIYTGELFF.

V is TRBV19 and J is TRBJ1-2; D may be TRBD1 (5 bases). Per the germline V gene, CDR1 is LNHDA and CDR2 is SQIVND (reference sequence). The CDR3 has 15 amino acids. V was trimmed by 6 bases and J by 3 bases, leaving 17 bases between them. DNA of the CDR3: TGTGCCAGTAGCAAACATACAGGATCGGACTATGGCTACACCTTC. The encoded protein is CASSKHTGSDYGYTF.